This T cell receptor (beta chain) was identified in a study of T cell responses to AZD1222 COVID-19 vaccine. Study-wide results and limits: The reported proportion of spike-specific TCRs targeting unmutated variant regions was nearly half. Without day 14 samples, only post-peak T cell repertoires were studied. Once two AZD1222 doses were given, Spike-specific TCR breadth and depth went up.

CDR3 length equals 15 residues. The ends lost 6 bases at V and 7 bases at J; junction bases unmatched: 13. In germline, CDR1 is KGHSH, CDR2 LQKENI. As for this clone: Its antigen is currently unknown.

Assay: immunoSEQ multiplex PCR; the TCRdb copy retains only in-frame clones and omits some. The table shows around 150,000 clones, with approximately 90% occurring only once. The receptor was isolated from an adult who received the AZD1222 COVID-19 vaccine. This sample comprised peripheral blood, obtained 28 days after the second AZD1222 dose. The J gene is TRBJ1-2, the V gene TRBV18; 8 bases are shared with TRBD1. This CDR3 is CASSDQVTGGSGYTF. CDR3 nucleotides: TGTGCCAGCTCCGACCAGGTCACAGGGGGAAGTGGCTACACCTTC.